The T cell receptor (beta chain) under discussion was sequenced for a study of beta chain features in type 1 diabetes. CDR3 length: 16 residues. Germline lookup yields CDR1 SGDLS and CDR2 YYNGEE. J gave up 1 base and V 4 bases, and 7 bases lay outside the gene matches. The whole isolated RNA underwent reverse transcription, so sequencing captured expressed TCRB transcripts. Profiled with immunoSEQ multiplex PCR; TCRdb holds only in-frame clones, not every one. This sample yields 400,000 to 450,000 clones, of which 11% to 15% are seen a single time; roughly 0.033% belongs to the top ten. V is TRBV9 and J is TRBJ2-3, with 9 positions matching TRBD2. The sequencing sample was made of naive CD4+ T cells from blood. The clonotype was recovered from a man younger than 45 in good health. Here the CDR3 reads CASSSRAGGGTDTQYF. The CDR3 DNA follows: TGTGCCAGCAGCTCCCGAGCGGGGGGCGGCACAGATACGCAGTATTTT. Full variable domain (missing parts from reference TRBV9 and TRBJ2-3): DSGVTQTPKHLITATGQRVTLRCSPRSGDLSVYWYQQSLDQGLQFLIQYYNGEERAKGNILERFSAQQFPDLHSELNLSSLELGDSALYFCASSSRAGGGTDTQYFGPGTRLTVL.